This TCR beta chain was captured in a study of cytomegalovirus exposure and HLA in healthy donors. Study-level points and caveats: Some TCR beta chains (around 160 of them) were listed as cytomegalovirus-associated. Both high specificity and high sensitivity reportedly marked the classifier's diagnosis of cytomegalovirus status.

Turning to this clone: What it binds is unknown.

Sequenced by immunoSEQ multiplex PCR; TCRdb stores in-frame clones only, minus some. Of 200,000 to 250,000 clones in the sample, 87% are singletons; the top ten hold roughly 2%. CDR1 and CDR2 (germline): MNHEY, SVGAGI. This CDR3 is built from 11 residues. The V end lost 11 bases, the J end lost 0 bases, and 7 bases lay between the germline ends. Sequencing input: PBMCs. The chain has TRBV6-5 and TRBJ1-1; D is undetermined. The source is a woman between 18 and 30 years old in good health and CMV-seropositive. In DNA form, the CDR3 reads TGTGCCGTTAAAATGAACACTGAAGCTTTCTTT. The encoded protein is CAVKMNTEAFF.